This T cell receptor beta chain is from a study of vaccination and CD4 T cells after COVID-19. Study-level information: A few convalescent patients gave samples at day 14 and days 161 to 241 post-vaccination. Overlapping spike pools from SARS-CoV-2 and HCoV-NL63, HCoV-OC43 and HCoV-229E served as culture stimuli.

With the Oncomine TCR Beta short-read assay, DNA from cultured CD4+ T cells was sequenced. MiXCR, applied by TCRdb to the PCR reads, yields one record per CDR3 protein. Among about 26,000 distinct CDR3 sequences, less than 45% were seen once, and the ten largest hold about 5.2%. As to this clonotype: The target antigen is unknown.

Stated time point: late sampling 161 to 241 days after vaccination in a few convalescent patients. Sample treatment: approximately 10-day PBMC culture with coronavirus spike peptide pools or control peptides (ViraFEST assay). The CDR3 covers 15 residues. Unmatched junction bases numbered 15, after V lost 4 bases and J lost 9 bases. Germline V gene sequence: CDR1 DFQATT, CDR2 SNEGSKA (reference sequence). This receptor was obtained from a human donor who had recovered from COVID-19. This material consisted of CD4+ T cells from blood, cultured in vitro, taken about 7 months after SARS-CoV-2 vaccination. V is TRBV20-1 and J is TRBJ2-1; TRBD2 agrees at 7 bases. The CDR3 bases are TGCAGTGCTAAATACCAGACGAGGGAGGGCCTTGAGCAGTTCTTC. Its protein is CSAKYQTREGLEQFF.